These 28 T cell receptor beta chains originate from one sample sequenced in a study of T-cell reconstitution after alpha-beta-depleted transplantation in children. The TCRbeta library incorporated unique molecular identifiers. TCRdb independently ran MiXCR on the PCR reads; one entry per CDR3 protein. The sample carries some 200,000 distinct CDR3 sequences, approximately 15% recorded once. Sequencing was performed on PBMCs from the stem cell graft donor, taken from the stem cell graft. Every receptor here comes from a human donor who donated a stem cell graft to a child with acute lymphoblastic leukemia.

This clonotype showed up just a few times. The chain's CDR3 is CASSSSSGRAVETQYF. Written as DNA, the CDR3 is TGTGCCAGCAGCTCCTCTAGCGGGAGGGCCGTAGAGACCCAGTACTTC. The V gene is TRBV5-4, the J gene TRBJ2-5, with TRBD2 matching 12 bases. The germline V gene has CDR1 SGHNT and CDR2 YYREEE (reference sequence). V shed 3 bases, J shed 4 bases, and the junction held 7 bases outside the gene matches. The CDR3 consists of 16 residues.

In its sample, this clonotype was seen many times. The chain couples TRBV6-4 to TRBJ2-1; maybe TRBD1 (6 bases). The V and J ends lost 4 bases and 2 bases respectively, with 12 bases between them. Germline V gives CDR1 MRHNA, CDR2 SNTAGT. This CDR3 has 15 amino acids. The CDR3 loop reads CASSVATGTYNEQFF. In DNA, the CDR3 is TGTGCCAGCAGTGTAGCGACAGGAACCTACAATGAGCAGTTCTTC.

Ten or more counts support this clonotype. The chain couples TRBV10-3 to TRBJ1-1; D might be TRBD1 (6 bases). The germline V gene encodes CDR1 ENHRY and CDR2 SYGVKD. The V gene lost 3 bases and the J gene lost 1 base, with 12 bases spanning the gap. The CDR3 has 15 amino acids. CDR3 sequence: CAISDRQASNTEAFF. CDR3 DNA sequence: TGTGCCATCAGTGACAGACAGGCTTCGAACACTGAAGCTTTCTTT.

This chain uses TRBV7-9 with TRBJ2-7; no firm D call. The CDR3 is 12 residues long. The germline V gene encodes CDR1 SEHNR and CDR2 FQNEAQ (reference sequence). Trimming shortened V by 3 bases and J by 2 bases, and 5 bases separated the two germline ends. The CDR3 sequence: CASSFGTYEQYF. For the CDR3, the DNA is TGTGCCAGCAGCTTTGGCACCTACGAGCAGTACTTC. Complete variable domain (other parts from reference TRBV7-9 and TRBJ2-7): DTGVSQNPRHKITKRGQNVTFRCDPISEHNRLYWYRQTLGQGPEFLTYFQNEAQLEKSRLLSDRFSAERPKGSFSTLEIQRTEQGDSAMYLCASSFGTYEQYFGPGTRLTVT.

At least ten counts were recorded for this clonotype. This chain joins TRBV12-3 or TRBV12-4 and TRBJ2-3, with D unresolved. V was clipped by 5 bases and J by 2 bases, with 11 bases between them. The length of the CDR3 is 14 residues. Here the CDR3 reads CASSPRSHTDTQYF. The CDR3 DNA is TGTGCCAGCAGTCCCCGGAGTCACACAGATACGCAGTATTTT.

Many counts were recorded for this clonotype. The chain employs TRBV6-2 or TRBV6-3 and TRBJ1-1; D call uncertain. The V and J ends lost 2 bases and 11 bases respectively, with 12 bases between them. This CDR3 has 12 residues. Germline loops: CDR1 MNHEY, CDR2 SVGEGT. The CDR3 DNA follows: TGTGCCAGCAGTTACAGTGAGGGTCGCGCTTTCTTT. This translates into CASSYSEGRAFF.

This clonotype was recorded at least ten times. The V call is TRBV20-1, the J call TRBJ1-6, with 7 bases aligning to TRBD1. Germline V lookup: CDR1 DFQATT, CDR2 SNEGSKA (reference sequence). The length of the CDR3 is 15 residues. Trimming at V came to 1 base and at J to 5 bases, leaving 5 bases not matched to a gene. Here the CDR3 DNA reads TGCAGTGCTAGAGGGCAGGGGGGGGATAATTCACCCCTCCACTTT. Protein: CSARGQGGDNSPLHF.

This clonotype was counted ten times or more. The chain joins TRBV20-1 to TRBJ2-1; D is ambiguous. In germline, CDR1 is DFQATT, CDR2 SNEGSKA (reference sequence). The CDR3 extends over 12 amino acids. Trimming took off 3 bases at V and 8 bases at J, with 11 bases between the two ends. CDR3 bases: TGCAGTGCTAGCCCTCAAGTCGATGAGCAGTTCTTC. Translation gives CSASPQVDEQFF.

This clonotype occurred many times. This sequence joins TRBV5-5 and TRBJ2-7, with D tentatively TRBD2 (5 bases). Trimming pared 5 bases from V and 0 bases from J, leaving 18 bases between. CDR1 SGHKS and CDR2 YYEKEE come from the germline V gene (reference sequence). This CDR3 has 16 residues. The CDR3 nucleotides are TGTGCCAGCAGTCCACGGGGTGAAGGATTCTCCTACGAGCAGTACTTC. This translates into CASSPRGEGFSYEQYF.

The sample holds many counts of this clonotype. Here the CDR3 reads CASSPRRDSMNTEAFF. CDR3 in DNA: TGTGCCAGCAGCCCCCGACGGGACAGCATGAACACTGAAGCTTTCTTT. V is TRBV27 and J is TRBJ1-1; 7 bases match TRBD1. CDR1 is MNHEY and CDR2 is SMNVEV in the germline V gene (reference sequence). This CDR3 contains 16 residues. The J segment lost 0 bases and the V segment lost 6 bases, leaving 10 bases of the junction unmatched.

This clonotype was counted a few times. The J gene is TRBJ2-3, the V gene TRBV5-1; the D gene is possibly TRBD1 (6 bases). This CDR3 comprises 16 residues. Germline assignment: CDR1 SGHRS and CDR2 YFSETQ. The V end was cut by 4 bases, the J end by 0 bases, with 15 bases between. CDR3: CASSPDRTSSTDTQYF. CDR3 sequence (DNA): TGCGCCAGCAGCCCCGACAGGACTTCTAGCACAGATACGCAGTATTTT.

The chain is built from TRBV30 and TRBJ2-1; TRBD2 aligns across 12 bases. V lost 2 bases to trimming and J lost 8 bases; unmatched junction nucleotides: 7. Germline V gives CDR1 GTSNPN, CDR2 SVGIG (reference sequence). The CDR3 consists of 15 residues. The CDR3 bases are TGTGCCTGGAGTCTAGCGGGAGGGCTACACGATGAGCAGTTCTTC. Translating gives CAWSLAGGLHDEQFF.

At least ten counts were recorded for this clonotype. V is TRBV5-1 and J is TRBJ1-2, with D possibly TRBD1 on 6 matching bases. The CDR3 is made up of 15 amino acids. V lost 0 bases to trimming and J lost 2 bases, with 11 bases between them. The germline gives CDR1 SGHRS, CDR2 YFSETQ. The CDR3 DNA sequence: TGCGCCAGCAGCTTGGGAGGTCAGGGGAACTATGGCTACACCTTC. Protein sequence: CASSLGGQGNYGYTF.

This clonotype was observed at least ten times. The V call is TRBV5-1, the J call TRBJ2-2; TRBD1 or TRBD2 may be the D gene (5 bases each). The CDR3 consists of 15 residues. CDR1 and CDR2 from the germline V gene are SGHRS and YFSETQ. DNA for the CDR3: TGCGCAAGCGGTCGGGGACGGAACTCCCCGGGGGAGCTGTTTTTT. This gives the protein CASGRGRNSPGELFF.

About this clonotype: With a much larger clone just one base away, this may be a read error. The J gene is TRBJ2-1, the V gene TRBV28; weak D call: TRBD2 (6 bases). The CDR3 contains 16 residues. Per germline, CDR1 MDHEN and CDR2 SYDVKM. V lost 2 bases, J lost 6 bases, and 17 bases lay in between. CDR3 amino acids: CASSLDSGTLINEQFF. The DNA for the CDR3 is TGTGCCAGCAGTTTAGATTCAGGGACTTTGATCAATGAGCAGTTCTTC.

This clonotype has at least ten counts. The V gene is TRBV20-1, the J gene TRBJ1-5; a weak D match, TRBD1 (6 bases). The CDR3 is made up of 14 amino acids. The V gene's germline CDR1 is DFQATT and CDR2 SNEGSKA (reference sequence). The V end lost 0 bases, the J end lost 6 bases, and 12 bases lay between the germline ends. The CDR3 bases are TGCAGTGCTAGAGATGGGGGGGCGGGTCAGCCCCAGCATTTT. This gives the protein CSARDGGAGQPQHF.

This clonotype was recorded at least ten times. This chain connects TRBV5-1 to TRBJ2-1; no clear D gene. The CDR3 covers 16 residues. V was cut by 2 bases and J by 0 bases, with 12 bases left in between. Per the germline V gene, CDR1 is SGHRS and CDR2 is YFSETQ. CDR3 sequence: CASSFERASSYNEQFF. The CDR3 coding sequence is TGCGCCAGCAGCTTTGAACGGGCTAGCTCCTACAATGAGCAGTTCTTC.

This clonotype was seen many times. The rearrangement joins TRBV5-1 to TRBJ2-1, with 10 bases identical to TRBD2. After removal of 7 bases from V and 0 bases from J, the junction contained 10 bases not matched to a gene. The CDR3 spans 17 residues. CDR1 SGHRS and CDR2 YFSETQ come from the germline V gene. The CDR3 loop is CASRGLAGVGSYNEQFF. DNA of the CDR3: TGCGCCAGCCGGGGGCTAGCGGGAGTAGGCTCCTACAATGAGCAGTTCTTC.

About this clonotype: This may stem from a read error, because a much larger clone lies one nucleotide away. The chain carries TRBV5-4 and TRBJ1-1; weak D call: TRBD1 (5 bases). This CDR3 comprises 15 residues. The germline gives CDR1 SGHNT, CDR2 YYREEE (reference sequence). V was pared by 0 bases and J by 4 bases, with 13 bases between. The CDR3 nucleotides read TGTGCCAGCAGCTTGGGGCGGGGCGATGGCACTGAAGCTTTCTTT. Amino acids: CASSLGRGDGTEAFF.

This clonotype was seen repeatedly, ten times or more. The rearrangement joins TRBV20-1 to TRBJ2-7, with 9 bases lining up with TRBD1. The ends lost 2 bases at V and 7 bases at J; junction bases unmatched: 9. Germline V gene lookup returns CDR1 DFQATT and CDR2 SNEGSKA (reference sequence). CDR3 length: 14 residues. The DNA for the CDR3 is TGCAGTGCTAGAAAGGGACAGGGCCACCCAGAGCAGTACTTC. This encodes CSARKGQGHPEQYF.

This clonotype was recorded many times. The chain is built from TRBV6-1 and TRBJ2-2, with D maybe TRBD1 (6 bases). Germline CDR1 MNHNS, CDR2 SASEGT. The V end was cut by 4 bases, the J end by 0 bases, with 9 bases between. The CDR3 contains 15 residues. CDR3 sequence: CASSGYRANTGELFF. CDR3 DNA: TGTGCCAGCAGTGGATACAGGGCGAACACCGGGGAGCTGTTTTTT.

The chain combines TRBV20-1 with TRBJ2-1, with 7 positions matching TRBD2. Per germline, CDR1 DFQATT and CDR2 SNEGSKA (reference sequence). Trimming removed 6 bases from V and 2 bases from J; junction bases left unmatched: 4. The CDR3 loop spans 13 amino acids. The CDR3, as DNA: TGCAGTGCCCAGCGGGGAGCCTACAATGAGCAGTTCTTC. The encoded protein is CSAQRGAYNEQFF.

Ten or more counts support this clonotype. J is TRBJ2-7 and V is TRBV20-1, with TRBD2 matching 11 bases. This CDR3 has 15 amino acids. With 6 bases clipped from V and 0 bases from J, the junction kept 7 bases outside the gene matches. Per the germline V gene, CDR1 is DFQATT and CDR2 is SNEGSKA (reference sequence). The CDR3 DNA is TGCAGTGCCAATAGCGGGAGGGCCAGCTCCTACGAGCAGTACTTC. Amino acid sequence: CSANSGRASSYEQYF.

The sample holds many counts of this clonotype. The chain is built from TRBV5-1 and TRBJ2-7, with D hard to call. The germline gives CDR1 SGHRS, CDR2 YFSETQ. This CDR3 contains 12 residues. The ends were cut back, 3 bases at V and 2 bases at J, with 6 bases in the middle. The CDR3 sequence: CASSSTAYEQYF. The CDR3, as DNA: TGCGCCAGCAGCTCGACCGCCTACGAGCAGTACTTC.

CDR3: CASSPGTGGGPTYEQYF. CDR3 DNA sequence: TGCGCCAGCAGCCCCGGGACAGGGGGAGGTCCTACCTACGAGCAGTACTTC. This chain connects TRBV5-1 to TRBJ2-7; 11 positions agree with TRBD1. The length of the CDR3 is 17 residues. J was trimmed by 2 bases and V by 4 bases; bases with no gene match: 11. Germline V gene lookup returns CDR1 SGHRS and CDR2 YFSETQ.

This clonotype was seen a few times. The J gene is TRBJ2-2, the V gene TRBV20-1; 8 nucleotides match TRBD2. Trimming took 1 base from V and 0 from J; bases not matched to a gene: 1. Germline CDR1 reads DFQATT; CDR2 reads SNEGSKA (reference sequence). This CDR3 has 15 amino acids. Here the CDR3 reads CSARAGLANTGELFF. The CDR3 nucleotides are TGCAGTGCTAGAGCGGGACTAGCGAACACCGGGGAGCTGTTTTTT.

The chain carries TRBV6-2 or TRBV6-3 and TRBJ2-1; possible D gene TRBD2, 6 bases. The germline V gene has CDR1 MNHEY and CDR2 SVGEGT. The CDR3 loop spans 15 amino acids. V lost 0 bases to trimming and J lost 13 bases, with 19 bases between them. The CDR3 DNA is TGTGCCAGCAGTTACTCGATCACCGGGTTAGCGGACCAGTTCTTC. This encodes CASSYSITGLADQFF.

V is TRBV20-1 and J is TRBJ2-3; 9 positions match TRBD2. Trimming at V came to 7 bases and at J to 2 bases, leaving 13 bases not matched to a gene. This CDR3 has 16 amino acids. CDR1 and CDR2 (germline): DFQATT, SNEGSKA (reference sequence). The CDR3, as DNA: TGCAGTGTACGCCCCCCTCTAGCGGGGACCACAGATACGCAGTATTTT. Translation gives CSVRPPLAGTTDTQYF.